This T cell receptor (beta chain) comes out of a study of T-cell memory formation after mild COVID-19. Study-wide context: Among the donors, TCR clusters were largely specific to each donor.

With V trimmed by 3 bases and J by 7 bases, 7 bases remained unmatched. CDR1 and CDR2 from the germline V gene are KGHSH and LQKENI. This CDR3 contains 16 residues. This clonotype occurred a few times. With constant-segment primers, 5'RACE yielded cDNA libraries of TCR alpha and TCR beta that carried sample barcodes and UMIs. Using its own MiXCR run on the 5' RACE reads, TCRdb lists one record per CDR3 protein. Of some 210,000 distinct CDR3 sequences in the sample, more than 9% were seen once. J is TRBJ1-6 and V is TRBV18; 9 bases fit TRBD1. The clonotype was recovered from a man aged 18 to 30 who had mild COVID-19 (a few samples of this study predate the infection). Cell type and time point are not known. Sequences were obtained from PBMCs or a T cell subset sorted from them (not recorded which). CDR3 region: CASSPSQGAENSPLHF. CDR3 nucleotide sequence: TGTGCCAGCTCACCCTCACAGGGGGCGGAGAATTCACCCCTCCACTTT.